This TCR beta chain was retrieved from a study of cytomegalovirus exposure and HLA in healthy donors (dated by TCRdb to the late 2010s). Regarding the complete study: An earlier analysis of 587 of the donors reported approximately 300 Gb of sequence data and 95 million to 130 million unique TCR beta sequences obtained from 150 million to 200 million T cells. Approximately 300 gigabases of sequencing data and around 80 million unique TCR sequences made up an early release that covered nearly 650 HLA-typed donors. The genetic ancestry cluster associated with self-reported Caucasian donors included over 65% of the 398 genotyped donors. The aim of the study was to test whether cataloging public T cell receptors could identify signatures of past pathogen exposure. The T cell repertoires of several hundred subjects were profiled by immunosequencing and related to cytomegalovirus serostatus. A separate validation cohort of 100 to 150 different subjects was used in addition to the roughly 670-subject first cohort. The study combined high-throughput TCR immunosequencing, statistical association of individual TCRs with disease status, and machine learning to predict cytomegalovirus infection status. To study patterns of TCR occurrence, a later analysis re-analyzed previously published TCR beta repertoires from several hundred donors and added high-resolution HLA genotyping. Rather than using new phenotypic data, the later analysis identified candidate immune exposures from TCR beta sequences and from how often those sequences occurred across donors. In an earlier analysis of roughly 580 of the donors, high-throughput TCR beta sequencing was used to judge whether each TCR beta V gene segment behaved as functional or pseudogenic. Donor age, sex, ethnicity and CMV serostatus were compiled together with the repertoire data. In a later genetic analysis, genome-wide SNP genotypes for 398 of the 666 donors were used, and that subset was treated as a discovery cohort. Every discovery cohort repertoire had been produced on one sequencing platform. HLA typing included class I and class II loci at four-digit resolution. The number of typed donors differed by locus: about 620-640 for A, B, C, DRB1 and DQB1; 500 to 550 for DQA1; approximately 600 for DPA1; and roughly 450 for DPB1. Five DR-DQ haplotypes were treated as single units for association and clustering because of strong linkage in the cohort. Among some 410 genotyped donors of the cohort, an average of roughly 240,000 unique TCR beta nucleotide sequences were sequenced per donor, approximately 20% of them non-productive.

The CDR3 contains 12 residues, cysteine and phenylalanine counted. Left in the record is the CDR3 DNA by itself, 36 bases read in frame from the first base. Trimming takes 5 bases off V and 12 bases off J; junction bases not matched to a gene: 5. Sequences MNHEY (CDR1) and SMNVEV (CDR2) are obtained from the germline V gene (reference sequence). Library preparation used the immunoSEQ multiplex PCR assay. For the multiplex PCR, a mixture combining 60 forward primers for TCR Vbeta segments and 13 reverse primers for TCR Jbeta segments was used. A multiplex PCR assay on genomic DNA amplified the CDR3 region of rearranged TCR beta genes. Amplified TCR beta libraries were sequenced as 87-base-pair reads on the Illumina HiSeq System. The source study handled its data this way. In a later analysis, tens of millions of unique TCR beta chains were counted across the roughly 700 repertoires, and about 10 million of these chains were shared by at least two donors. To remove PCR and sequencing errors, raw reads were error-corrected and collapsed into unique sequences using a nearest-neighbor algorithm that merged closely related sequences. CDR3 sequences were aligned to IMGT reference sequences to assign V, D and J gene segments. For a sequence to be retained, a match of at least six nucleotides to both a V gene segment and a J gene segment was required. A rearrangement was called productive if the CDR3 had no stop codons and remained in frame with V and J, and every other rearrangement was called non-productive. Following IMGT convention, CDR3 was defined as the stretch from the second conserved V-encoded cysteine up to the conserved J-encoded phenylalanine. In an earlier analysis of 500 to 650 of the donors, sequences lacking an unambiguous match to a single V gene segment were excluded. In an earlier analysis of approximately 550 of the donors, V segments were called functional above 56.7% productive rearrangements and were called segregating when the between-donor standard deviation exceeded 5%. A statistical classification framework was developed to diagnose cytomegalovirus status using the catalog of TCR beta chain sequences. In a later analysis, TCR nucleotide sequences were compared against IMGT/GENE-DB human TR gene sequences so that V and J genes could be assigned. In a later analysis, CDR3 sequences and most-parsimonious VDJ recombination scenarios were assigned using the TCRdist pipeline. In a later analysis, each TCR beta chain was defined by its CDR3 amino acid sequence together with its V-gene family, and reads lacking a unique V-gene family were excluded. To address suspected cross-contamination and a sequencing artifact, a later analysis removed around 600 highly shared, low-generation-probability nucleotide sequences. For each public chain, a later analysis derived a clonal expansion index from normalized ranks of inferred template counts within each repertoire. In a later analysis, generation probabilities were computed with a VDJ recombination model fitted to out-of-frame rearrangements, and the resulting probabilities were checked against IGoR. A later analysis scored TCR-TCR, TCR-HLA and TCR-CMV co-occurrence with hypergeometric tests, applying a repertoire-size bias correction to TCR pairs. To estimate false discovery rates, a later analysis permuted the HLA or CMV assignments 20 times. In a later analysis, co-occurring TCRs were grouped using DBSCAN, with TCRdist sequence similarity added in when clustering inside HLA-allele-positive subsets. For co-occurrence clustering, repertoires with fewer than 30,000 or more than 120,000 public chains were excluded, along with roughly 5 repertoires with anomalous nucleotide sharing. TCRdb retrieved this table from immuneACCESS and kept in-frame rearrangements only. Not all clones are present; in checked studies, unresolved V genes account for under half, and no reason is known for the remainder. V, J and clone size are those of that table, while D and trimming were read from the DNA. Here the sample has 150,000 to 180,000 clones; approximately 80% occur a single time. The ten largest make up roughly 13% of the sample.

About this clone itself: What this receptor recognizes is not known. No much larger clone exists at a distance of one base, and base qualities are not known.

Results and caveats for the whole study, not just this receptor: When HLA alleles, especially DR and DQ, strongly co-occurred, TCR associations were difficult to assign to individual alleles. The 87-base-pair reads could not distinguish some IMGT-functional V segments, including TRBV6-2 and TRBV6-3, so those segments were excluded. In an earlier analysis of under 600 of the donors, most TCR beta V segments were observed in productive rearrangements about 87% or about 30% of the time, broadly matching IMGT annotations. In a later genetic analysis, a missense DCLRE1C variant was associated with V-gene and J-gene trimming of TCR beta chains, and the association was replicated in an independent cohort. Because HLA typing was missing for some donors at each locus, association tests included only the typed subset. In a later analysis, several top co-occurrence clusters were reported to appear linked to parvovirus B19, influenza, CMV and Epstein-Barr virus. A cluster of highly shared sequence variants was judged likely to represent a technical artifact of the sequencing pipeline. According to a later genetic analysis, donors in an Asian-associated ancestry cluster had fewer N-insertions in productive TCRs than the approximately 650-donor mean. It was suggested by the authors that the approach could potentially be generalized to other disease states and immunological phenotypes. Because counts were too low, some 17 rarely observed V segments, including chromosome 9 orphons, were excluded from the earlier analysis of 587 of the donors. In vitro tests confirmed that a few of the cytomegalovirus-associated TCR beta chains recognize cytomegalovirus antigens. A further reported finding was that TCR beta sequences accurately predicted the HLA-A and HLA-B alleles for most subjects in the first cohort. A later analysis found that TCR association rates varied across HLA loci, with DRB1 alleles showing the most associated TCRs and HLA-C alleles the fewest. The classifier was reported to diagnose cytomegalovirus status with high specificity and sensitivity in both the original cohort and the validation cohort. According to a later analysis, most CMV-associated TCR beta chains appeared to be HLA-restricted, and the HLA associations seemed to be driven largely by CMV exposure. In a later analysis, HLA-associated TCR beta chains showed more clonal expansion and lower generation probabilities than non-associated chains that were equally common. The only immune exposure information available for the cohort was CMV serostatus. The presence/absence analyses assumed that sequencing depth was roughly uniform across donors, and that assumption may not be true. A total of around 150 TCR beta chains were listed by the study as associated with cytomegalovirus. Only TCR beta chains were sequenced in this cohort, and the absence of alpha or paired-chain data limited detectable features. Linkage disequilibrium might explain the correlated functional status among segregating V segments, but an unknown experimental factor could not be ruled out. Across donors, most TCR sequences were observed very rarely, whereas some public TCRs were present in many individuals. At a false discovery rate of 0.05, a later analysis linked 15,000 to 20,000 TCR beta sequences to specific HLA alleles.

The cohort consisted of 600 to 750 healthy bone marrow donors. At the time of sampling, every cohort member was nominally healthy, though immune exposures that went unrecorded were likely present. The donor tested CMV seropositive and was one of the 289 seropositive cohort members. A peripheral blood sample was provided by each donor, and peripheral blood mononuclear cells were used for TCR beta sequencing. Genomic DNA was extracted from the blood cell samples with the Qiagen DNeasy Blood Extraction Kit. Sequenced material: PBMCs. The chain uses TRBV27 and TRBJ2-1; TRBD2 lines up with 9 middle nucleotides. The TCR originated in a man aged 30-40 years in good health and CMV-seropositive. The CDR3 protein: CASSISGGGQFF. The DNA sequence reads TGTGCCAGCAGTATTAGCGGGGGAGGGCAGTTCTTC.